The 13 T cell receptor beta chains below all came from one sample that was sequenced in a study of blood T cell repertoires in COVID-19. TCRdb's table, derived via immunoSEQ multiplex PCR, lists solely in-frame clones and lacks some. The sample has around 200,000 clones, 85% seen once. The specimen was peripheral blood. The receptors were gathered from a woman older than 75 with acute or convalescent COVID-19.

The chain recombines TRBV5-4 with TRBJ2-1; perhaps TRBD2 as D (5 bases). V lost 0 bases and J lost 0, with 13 bases in between. CDR3 length equals 17 residues. CDR1 and CDR2 (germline): SGHNT, YYREEE (reference sequence). The CDR3 DNA is TGTGCCAGCAGCTTGGGAGGGCAACGGGACTCCTACAATGAGCAGTTCTTC. This gives the protein CASSLGGQRDSYNEQFF. Drawing the rest from reference TRBV5-4 and TRBJ2-1, the complete variable domain is ETGVTQSPTHLIKTRGQQVTLRCSSQSGHNTVSWYQQALGQGPQFIFQYYREEENGRGNFPPRFSGLQFPNYSSELNVNALELDDSALYLCASSLGGQRDSYNEQFFGPGTRLTVL.

CDR3 sequence (DNA): TGTGCCAGCAGCGTAGGAGGTGAACAGCCCCAGCATTTT. Amino acid sequence: CASSVGGEQPQHF. V and J are TRBV9 and TRBJ1-5; D is undetermined. V was trimmed by 0 bases and J by 7 bases, leaving 8 bases between them. The CDR3 runs 13 residues. Germline V gives CDR1 SGDLS, CDR2 YYNGEE.

The rearrangement links TRBV28 to TRBJ2-1, with D possibly TRBD1 on 5 matching bases. This CDR3 is 14 amino acids long. Trimming stripped 2 bases from V and 6 bases from J, with 11 bases between. Germline CDR1 reads MDHEN; CDR2 reads SYDVKM. CDR3 nucleotide sequence: TGTGCCAGCAGTTTACCAGGGAATGGCAATGAGCAGTTCTTC. Its translation: CASSLPGNGNEQFF.

The chain is built from TRBV5-5 and TRBJ2-7, with 12 nucleotides matching TRBD2. V shed 3 bases, J shed 2 bases, and the junction held 3 bases outside the gene matches. This CDR3 contains 15 residues. Germline CDR1 is SGHKS and CDR2 is YYEKEE (reference sequence). The CDR3 nucleotides are TGTGCCAGCAGCTCCAGGACTAGCGGGACCTACGAGCAGTACTTC. The encoded protein is CASSSRTSGTYEQYF.

The CDR3 DNA is TGTGCCAGCAGCCGCGCAGGGGGTATCTATGGCTACACCTTC. Translation gives CASSRAGGIYGYTF. The chain has TRBV5-5 and TRBJ1-2; 7 nucleotides align to TRBD1. This CDR3 is built from 14 residues. Trimming took 4 bases from V and 4 from J; bases not matched to a gene: 7. The V gene's germline CDR1 is SGHKS and CDR2 YYEKEE (reference sequence). Together with reference TRBV5-5 and TRBJ1-2, the CDR3 gives the full variable domain: DAGVTQSPTHLIKTRGQQVTLRCSPISGHKSVSWYQQVLGQGPQFIFQYYEKEERGRGNFPDRFSARQFPNYSSELNVNALLLGDSALYLCASSRAGGIYGYTFGSGTRLTVV.

This clone was seen a few times. This sequence joins TRBV3-1 (or the pseudogene TRBV3-2) and TRBJ1-2; a possible D gene is TRBD1 (6 bases). Germline V gene sequence: CDR1 LGHDT, CDR2 YNNKEL (reference sequence). There are 16 residues in the CDR3. V was pared by 3 bases and J by 4 bases, with 18 bases between. The CDR3 sequence: CASSQGATALGYGYTF. The CDR3 DNA follows: TGTGCCAGCAGCCAGGGGGCGACAGCCCTAGGCTATGGCTACACCTTC.

This clone has a count of ten or more. The chain couples TRBV30 to TRBJ1-1; D unclear. Per the germline V gene, CDR1 is GTSNPN and CDR2 is SVGIG (reference sequence). The CDR3 has 14 residues. V shed 0 bases and J shed 3 bases, with 11 bases lying between them. CDR3 region: CAWSVGGFYTEAFF. The CDR3 nucleotides read TGTGCCTGGAGTGTAGGCGGTTTCTACACTGAAGCTTTCTTT.

The chain recombines TRBV2 with TRBJ2-2; TRBD1 might be the D (6 bases). The ends were cut back, 6 bases at V and 7 bases at J, with 18 bases in the middle. Germline V lookup: CDR1 SNHLY, CDR2 FYNNEI. This CDR3 region has 15 residues. The CDR3 here is CASRAADRLGGELFF. CDR3 coding DNA: TGTGCCAGCAGAGCCGCAGACAGGCTAGGCGGGGAGCTGTTTTTT.

The chain carries TRBV30 and TRBJ2-5; D is ambiguous. The CDR3 spans 11 residues. V shed 0 bases and J shed 6 bases, with 5 bases lying between them. Germline assignment: CDR1 GTSNPN and CDR2 SVGIG (reference sequence). The CDR3 protein is CAWSVRKTQYF. DNA for the CDR3: TGTGCCTGGAGTGTGCGGAAGACCCAGTACTTC.

In DNA, the CDR3 is TGCGCCAGCAGCCCTCGAGACAGATCCTTCGGGGAGCTGTTTTTT. Its protein is CASSPRDRSFGELFF. The gene calls are TRBV4-3 and TRBJ2-2, with a possible D match to TRBD1 (5 bases). Germline loops: CDR1 LGHNA, CDR2 YSLEER. The CDR3 runs to 15 residues. V dropped 4 bases and J dropped 7 bases, with 16 bases sitting between them.

This clone was seen a handful of times. The V gene is TRBV7-9, the J gene TRBJ2-2, with 7 nucleotides matching TRBD1. The CDR3 extends over 15 amino acids. The V gene's germline CDR1 is SEHNR and CDR2 FQNEAQ (reference sequence). Germline trimming cut 1 base from V and 5 bases from J; bases unmatched to any gene: 4. CDR3: CASSLGRGNTGELFF. CDR3 nucleotide sequence: TGTGCCAGCAGCTTAGGCAGGGGGAATACCGGGGAGCTGTTTTTT. The full variable domain, with the rest looked up from reference TRBV7-9 and TRBJ2-2, is DTGVSQNPRHKITKRGQNVTFRCDPISEHNRLYWYRQTLGQGPEFLTYFQNEAQLEKSRLLSDRFSAERPKGSFSTLEIQRTEQGDSAMYLCASSLGRGNTGELFFGEGSRLTVL.

The chain is built from TRBV5-8 and TRBJ2-1; maybe TRBD2 (5 bases). Trimming took 4 bases from V and 0 from J, leaving 14 bases between them. Germline V gene sequence: CDR1 SGHTS, CDR2 YDEGEE. The length of the CDR3 is 16 residues. The CDR3 loop reads CASSRTGILSYNEQFF. CDR3 DNA: TGTGCCAGCAGCCGGACTGGGATTCTCTCCTACAATGAGCAGTTCTTC.

The chain joins TRBV25-1 to TRBJ2-5; 7 bases are a match to TRBD2. The trim removed 5 bases at V and 5 bases at J, leaving 8 bases unmatched. Germline lookup yields CDR1 MGHDK and CDR2 SYGVNS. The CDR3 totals 14 residues. The CDR3 DNA is TGTGCCAGCAGTAGAGCGGGACCCGTGGAGACCCAGTACTTC. Translated, it gives CASSRAGPVETQYF. The full variable domain, with the rest looked up from reference TRBV25-1 and TRBJ2-5, is EADIYQTPRYLVIGTGKKITLECSQTMGHDKMYWYQQDPGMELHLIHYSYGVNSTEKGDLSSESTVSRIRTEHFPLTLESARPSHTSQYLCASSRAGPVETQYFGPGTRLLVL.